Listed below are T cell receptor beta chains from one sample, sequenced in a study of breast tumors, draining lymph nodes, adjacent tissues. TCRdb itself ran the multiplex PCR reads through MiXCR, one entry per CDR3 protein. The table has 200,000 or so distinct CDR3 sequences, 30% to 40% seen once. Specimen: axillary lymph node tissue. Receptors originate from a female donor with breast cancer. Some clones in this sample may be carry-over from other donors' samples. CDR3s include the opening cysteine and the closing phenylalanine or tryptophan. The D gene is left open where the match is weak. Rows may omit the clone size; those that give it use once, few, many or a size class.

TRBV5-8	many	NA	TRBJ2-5	TGTGCCAGCAGCTCCCACAGCGGTCGGGAGACCCAGTACTTC	CASSSHSGRETQYF
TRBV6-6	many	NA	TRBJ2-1	TGTGCCAGCGGCTCGGAGGGGGGTCACAATGAGCAGTTCTTC	CASGSEGGHNEQFF
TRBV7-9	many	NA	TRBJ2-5	TGTGCCAGCAGCTTAGCGTTATACGGGACCCAGTACTTC	CASSLALYGTQYF
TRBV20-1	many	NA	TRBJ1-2	TGCAGTGCTGGGAACAGCCCTAACTATGGCTACACCTTC	CSAGNSPNYGYTF
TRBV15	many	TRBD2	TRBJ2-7	TGTGCCACCAGCAGAGATTACCAGACGGGAGGAAGGTACGAGCAGTACTTC	CATSRDYQTGGRYEQYF
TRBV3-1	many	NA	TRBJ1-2	TGTGCCAGCAGCAGGGAGGGTTTTCAATATGGCTACACCTTC	CASSREGFQYGYTF
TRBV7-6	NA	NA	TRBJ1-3	TGTGCCAGCAGCTTAGCTCTCGCGGGAGGAAACACCATATATTTT	CASSLALAGGNTIYF
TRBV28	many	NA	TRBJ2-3	TGTGCCAGCAGGACCGGAGCGTTGGGCACAGATACGCAGTATTTT	CASRTGALGTDTQYF
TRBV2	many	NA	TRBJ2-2	TGTGCCAGCAGTACCCAGGGAAACGGGGAGCTGTTTTTT	CASSTQGNGELFF
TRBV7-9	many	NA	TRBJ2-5	TGTGCCAGCAGCTCGCAGGGTGAGGAGACCCAGTACTTC	CASSSQGEETQYF
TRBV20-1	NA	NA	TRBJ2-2	TGCAGTGCTAGAGTTGGGAACAACTATGGCTACACCGGGGAGCTGTTTTTT	CSARVGNNYGYTGELFF
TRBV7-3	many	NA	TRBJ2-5	TGTGCCAGCAGCCTTTCGGGACACCAAGAGACCCAGTACTTC	CASSLSGHQETQYF
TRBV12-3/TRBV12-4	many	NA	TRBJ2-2	TGTGCCAGCATAACTCTAGGGGCCGGGGAGCTGTTTTTT	CASITLGAGELFF
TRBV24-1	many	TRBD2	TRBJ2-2	TGTGCCAGCGGGACTAGCGGATCGGGCGGGGAGCTGTTTTTT	CASGTSGSGGELFF
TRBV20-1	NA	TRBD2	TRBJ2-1	TGCAGTGCTAGAGATATAAGCGGGGGCTCCTACAATGAGCAGTTCTTC	CSARDISGGSYNEQFF
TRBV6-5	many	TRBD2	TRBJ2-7	TGTGCCAGCAGTTTCTTGGGACTAGCGGGAGCCCCTGCCTACGAGCAGTACTTC	CASSFLGLAGAPAYEQYF